These 5 T cell receptor beta chains came from one sample sequenced in a study of cytomegalovirus exposure and HLA in healthy donors. PCR primers comprised 60 Vbeta and 13 Jbeta primers. The protocol was immunoSEQ multiplex PCR, while the TCRdb copy is restricted to in-frame clones and leaves out a portion. The table has 150,000 to 200,000 clones, approximately 80% seen once. The sequencing input was PBMCs. Receptor source: a woman aged 45-65 years in good health and CMV-seronegative.

The chain is built from TRBV28 and TRBJ2-7; tentatively, D is TRBD2 (5 bases). Germline V gene lookup returns CDR1 MDHEN and CDR2 SYDVKM. The V and J ends lost 4 bases and 2 bases respectively, with 15 bases between them. This CDR3 spans 15 amino acids. The CDR3 sequence: CASSSPGNSAYEQYF. The DNA for the CDR3 is TGTGCCAGCAGTTCCCCCGGGAACTCCGCCTACGAGCAGTACTTC.

This clone was counted once. V is TRBV5-1 and J is TRBJ1-2, with TRBD1 matching over 8 bases. The germline V gene has CDR1 SGHRS and CDR2 YFSETQ. The CDR3 is 15 amino acids. With V trimmed by 0 bases and J by 3 bases, 4 bases remained unmatched. CDR3 in DNA: TGCGCCAGCAGCTTGGGGCCGGACAGGGACTATGGCTACACCTTC. Protein: CASSLGPDRDYGYTF.

Turning to this clone: The junction departs from germline at one end; a sequencing error may be responsible. The chain links TRBV6-6 to TRBJ2-5; 10 bases map to TRBD2. The CDR3 extends over 15 amino acids. Germline CDR1 is MNHNY and CDR2 is SVGAGI (reference sequence). CDR3 residues: CAGSPRLAGAGTQYF. The DNA of the CDR3 is TGTGCCGGCAGCCCTCGGCTAGCGGGGGCTGGGACCCAGTACTTC.

This clone has a single count. The chain's CDR3 is CASSYPRGGDTQYF. CDR3 nucleotide sequence: TGTGCCAGCAGTTACCCGCGGGGGGGGGATACGCAGTATTTT. This chain connects TRBV6-5 to TRBJ2-3; 9 bases are a match to TRBD2. Germline CDR1 MNHEY, CDR2 SVGAGI. The trim removed 2 bases at V and 6 bases at J, leaving 3 bases unmatched. This CDR3 is built from 14 residues.

V usage is TRBV4-3 and J usage is TRBJ2-5, with 11 nucleotides matching TRBD2. CDR3 length: 15 amino acids. The germline V gene has CDR1 LGHNA and CDR2 YSLEER. The J segment lost 1 base and the V segment lost 4 bases, leaving 2 bases of the junction unmatched. In DNA, the CDR3 is TGCGCCAGCAGCCTTGGGACTAGCGGCCAAGAGACCCAGTACTTC. This translates into CASSLGTSGQETQYF.